One sample yielded the 11 T cell receptor beta chains listed below, sequenced in a study of CD8 T cells in Susac syndrome. RNA amounts of about 0.5 to 1 ug underwent reverse transcription with random hexamers. TCRdb recomputed calls from the immunoSEQ multiplex PCR reads with MiXCR, one row per CDR3 protein. Of about 160,000 distinct CDR3 sequences in the sample, about 92% were seen once. The source material was CD4+ T cells from PBMCs. The receptors here all came from a human donor in good health.

CDR3 region: CASSSGYTQYF. CDR3 nucleotides: TGTGCCAGCAGCTCGGGATATACGCAGTATTTT. The V call is TRBV7-7, the J call TRBJ2-3; possible D gene TRBD2, 5 bases. CDR1 is SSHAT, CDR2 FNYEAQ, per germline (reference sequence). V lost 4 bases and J lost 7, with 6 bases in between. The CDR3 spans 11 residues.

The chain links TRBV27 to TRBJ1-2; D call uncertain. The ends were cut back, 4 bases at V and 0 bases at J, with 6 bases in the middle. The CDR3 is made up of 13 amino acids. CDR1 and CDR2 (germline): MNHEY, SMNVEV (reference sequence). Here the CDR3 reads CASSSATNYGYTF. CDR3 sequence (DNA): TGTGCCAGCAGTTCAGCTACTAACTATGGCTACACCTTC.

The V call is TRBV6-2 or TRBV6-3, the J call TRBJ2-5, with 7 bases matching TRBD1. This CDR3 contains 14 residues. Germline V lookup: CDR1 MNHEY, CDR2 SVGEGT. V shed 7 bases and J 5 bases; nucleotides not matched to a gene: 10. The CDR3, as DNA: TGTGCCAGCATCGAGACAGGGATCGGCGAGACCCAGTACTTC. Amino acid sequence: CASIETGIGETQYF.

This clonotype was detected once. The chain has TRBV28 and TRBJ1-1; TRBD1 might be the D (5 bases). Trimming removed 3 bases from V and 3 bases from J, with 11 bases in between. Per the germline V gene, CDR1 is MDHEN and CDR2 is SYDVKM. The CDR3 runs to 14 residues. CDR3 DNA sequence: TGTGCCAGCAGTTTCGGGGGAGGATACACTGAAGCTTTCTTT. This gives the protein CASSFGGGYTEAFF.

V is TRBV5-1 and J is TRBJ1-1; TRBD1 matches at 7 bases. The CDR3 spans 14 residues. V lost 4 bases to trimming and J lost 5 bases; unmatched junction nucleotides: 8. The germline V gene encodes CDR1 SGHRS and CDR2 YFSETQ. The CDR3, as DNA: TGCGCCAGCAGCGTCACAGGGGTTGGGACTGAAGCTTTCTTT. This sequence encodes CASSVTGVGTEAFF.

There are a few counts of this clonotype. V gene TRBV5-1 combines with J gene TRBJ2-3; 11 bases line up with TRBD2. V trimming: 5 bases; J trimming: 4 bases; junction bases outside the gene matches: 6. The length of the CDR3 is 15 residues. CDR1 SGHRS and CDR2 YFSETQ come from the germline V gene. This chain's CDR3 is CASSLTSGGSDTQYF. CDR3 coding DNA: TGCGCCAGCAGTCTCACTAGCGGGGGATCAGATACGCAGTATTTT.

The chain employs TRBV18 and TRBJ2-7, with D perhaps assigned TRBD1 or TRBD2 (5 bases each). Trimming took off 3 bases at V and 2 bases at J, with 11 bases between the two ends. The CDR3 is 14 amino acids. CDR1 is KGHSH, CDR2 LQKENI, per germline. The CDR3 spells CASSPRDRAYEQYF. The DNA for the CDR3 is TGTGCCAGCTCACCCCGGGACCGAGCCTACGAGCAGTACTTC.

This clonotype was counted a few times. The chain employs TRBV5-1 and TRBJ1-4, with D hard to call. V lost 4 bases, J lost 0 bases, and 10 bases lay in between. The CDR3 totals 15 residues. Germline V CDR1 and CDR2: SGHRS, YFSETQ. The CDR3 sequence is CASSGRPATNEKLFF. As DNA, the CDR3 is TGCGCCAGCAGCGGTCGGCCTGCAACTAATGAAAAACTGTTTTTT.

The chain joins TRBV29-1 to TRBJ2-3; D perhaps matches TRBD2 (5 bases). V lost 1 base to trimming and J lost 6 bases, with 11 bases between them. The V gene's germline CDR1 is SQVTM and CDR2 ANQGSEA. CDR3 length: 13 residues. The CDR3 sequence: CSVEVGTRDTQYF. DNA for the CDR3: TGCAGCGTTGAAGTGGGTACTAGGGATACGCAGTATTTT.

The gene calls are TRBV11-3 and TRBJ1-1, with no clear D. The CDR3 covers 13 residues. V gave up 3 bases and J gave up 4 bases, with 9 bases separating them. Germline assignment: CDR1 SGHNT and CDR2 YENEEA. The CDR3 nucleotides are TGTGCCAGCAGCTTTTCCCCCAGCACTGAAGCTTTCTTT. Residues: CASSFSPSTEAFF.

CDR3 in DNA: TGTGCCAGCGGAAACAATGAGCAGTTCTTC. It is translated as CASGNNEQFF. J is TRBJ2-1 and V is TRBV28; D unclear. Per the germline V gene, CDR1 is MDHEN and CDR2 is SYDVKM. The CDR3 is 10 residues long. Trimming cost V 8 bases and J 5 bases, with 4 bases left between them. Supplemented by reference TRBV28 and TRBJ2-1, the full variable domain reads DVKVTQSSRYLVKRTGEKVFLECVQDMDHENMFWYRQDPGLGLRLIYFSYDVKMKEKGDIPEGYSVSREKKERFSLILESASTNQTSMYLCASGNNEQFFGPGTRLTVL.